In its sample, the clone carrying this TCR beta chain was seen many times. CDR1 and CDR2 from the germline V gene are SQVTM and ANQGSEA. The CDR3 sequence is 13 residues long. Trimming removed 6 bases from V and 6 bases from J; junction bases left unmatched: 7. Patients were excluded for uncontrolled infection, other autoimmune disease, pregnancy or lactation. The data belong to a study of T cells in Graves' hyperthyroidism and ophthalmopathy. Study context: Peripheral blood sampling occurred at initial diagnosis, before any treatment.

RNA transcripts yielded amplified TCR beta CDR3 regions. HTBI primers were used for first-round RT-PCR of the TCR CDR3. Via MiXCR, TCRdb re-called the multiplex PCR reads, giving one row per CDR3 protein. The sample shows roughly 300,000 distinct CDR3 sequences, roughly 23% of them seen only once. The chain uses TRBV29-1 and TRBJ1-4; 7 bases are a match to TRBD1. Source material: blood. The sequence derives from a woman aged 45-65 years with Graves' hyperthyroidism. The CDR3 DNA follows: TGCAGCGTGAGCGGGACAGCCCATGAAAAACTGTTTTTT. It specifies CSVSGTAHEKLFF.